The next 30 T cell receptor beta chains were all read from a single sample in a study of siplizumab effects on memory and regulatory T cells. Only in-frame clones appear in the TCRdb table, and some are missing; sequencing was by immunoSEQ multiplex PCR. The table lists around 94,000 clones, approximately 90% of them singletons. Sample: CD4+ T cells sorted from blood. The receptors derive from a human donor in good health.

The chain employs TRBV10-1 and TRBJ2-1; 12 bases map to TRBD2. The CDR3 extends over 21 amino acids. V trimming: 2 bases; J trimming: 6 bases; junction bases outside the gene matches: 20. Germline values: CDR1 WNHNN, CDR2 SYGVQD (reference sequence). The CDR3 DNA is TGCGCCAGCAGTGAGAGGGGGCTCGCCATACAAGGGACTAGCGGGCGCAATGAGCAGTTCTTC. It translates to CASSERGLAIQGTSGRNEQFF.

This clone was recorded only once. The chain has TRBV19 and TRBJ1-4; unclear D gene. The CDR3 runs 13 residues. V lost 4 bases to trimming and J lost 4 bases, with 7 bases between them. The germline V gene has CDR1 LNHDA and CDR2 SQIVND (reference sequence). In DNA form, the CDR3 reads TGTGCCAGTAGTAGGGATATTAATGAAAAACTGTTTTTT. Translated, it gives CASSRDINEKLFF.

V gene TRBV18 combines with J gene TRBJ2-5; 7 nucleotides match TRBD1. Germline V gives CDR1 KGHSH, CDR2 LQKENI. The CDR3 totals 14 residues. The junction had 4 bases not matched to a gene; V was cut back by 3 bases and J by 3 bases. This CDR3 reads CASSPRRGKETQYF. CDR3 DNA: TGTGCCAGCTCACCCCGCAGGGGGAAAGAGACCCAGTACTTC.

This chain uses TRBV4-2 with TRBJ2-3; D call uncertain. This CDR3 region has 16 residues. V was trimmed by 0 bases and J by 0 bases, leaving 10 bases between them. CDR1 LGHNA and CDR2 YNFKEQ come from the germline V gene. CDR3 sequence (DNA): TGTGCCAGCAGCCAAGATCGCCCTGTTAGCACAGATACGCAGTATTTT. This translates into CASSQDRPVSTDTQYF.

On this clone: A much larger clone sits a single nucleotide away, making a read error possible. This chain joins TRBV5-1 and TRBJ1-1; tentatively, D is TRBD1 (6 bases). CDR3 length: 13 amino acids. CDR1 is SGHRS and CDR2 is YFSETQ in the germline V gene. The CDR3 nucleotides are TGCGCCAGCGGCTTGGGACACGACACTGAAGCTTTCTTT. This translates into CASGLGHDTEAFF.

In its sample, this clone was seen once. The chain has TRBV28 and TRBJ2-4; 7 positions match TRBD1. The J segment lost 1 base and the V segment lost 8 bases, leaving 14 bases of the junction unmatched. CDR1 and CDR2 (germline): MDHEN, SYDVKM. The CDR3 is 17 residues long. In DNA form, the CDR3 reads TGTGCCAGCGTGGAGACAGGGCGGGTTGGGGCCAAAAACATTCAGTACTTC. It encodes CASVETGRVGAKNIQYF.

This clone is a singleton in its sample. The DNA for the CDR3 is TGTGCCAGCAGTCCGACCAGCTCCTACGAGCAGTACTTC. This translates into CASSPTSSYEQYF. J is TRBJ2-7 and V is TRBV28, with D uncertain. Trimming stripped 5 bases from V and 0 bases from J, with 8 bases between. Germline loops: CDR1 MDHEN, CDR2 SYDVKM. This CDR3 contains 13 residues.

The chain links TRBV6-5 to TRBJ2-1; D is ambiguous. Germline V gene lookup returns CDR1 MNHEY and CDR2 SVGAGI. V was clipped by 5 bases and J by 12 bases, with 20 bases between them. The CDR3 has 14 amino acids. For the CDR3, the DNA is TGTGCCAGCAGTCCCGGGTCCCAAGAAGGAAGGCAGTTCTTC. This encodes CASSPGSQEGRQFF.

The table lists this clone with a count of one. The CDR3 DNA reads as TGTGCCAGCAGTTTAGGTCTAGGGAGATCCTATGGCTACACCTTC. Protein product: CASSLGLGRSYGYTF. The chain employs TRBV28 and TRBJ1-2; D unresolved. The CDR3 runs 15 residues. Germline loops: CDR1 MDHEN, CDR2 SYDVKM. Trimming cost V 2 bases and J 4 bases, with 14 bases left between them.

This clone has just one count. As DNA, the CDR3 is TGCGCCAGCAGCTTCGACCTACTAGCGGGGGACTACGAGCAGTACTTC. Its protein is CASSFDLLAGDYEQYF. The rearrangement joins TRBV5-1 to TRBJ2-7, with 11 bases matching TRBD2. V trimming: 2 bases; J trimming: 3 bases; junction bases outside the gene matches: 7. The CDR3 has 16 amino acids. The V gene's germline CDR1 is SGHRS and CDR2 YFSETQ. The whole variable domain, filled in from reference TRBV5-1 and TRBJ2-7, reads KAGVTQTPRYLIKTRGQQVTLSCSPISGHRSVSWYQQTPGQGLQFLFEYFSETQRNKGNFPGRFSGRQFSNSRSEMNVSTLELGDSALYLCASSFDLLAGDYEQYFGPGTRLTVT.

The genes are TRBV19 and TRBJ1-2, with D unresolved. Germline CDR1 and CDR2: LNHDA and SQIVND (reference sequence). Deletions cut 7 bases from V and 5 bases from J, with 20 bases between. The CDR3 has 15 residues. DNA of the CDR3: TGTGCCAGTACCTCATCCAGGATTTCCCCGTATGGCTACACCTTC. Translated, it gives CASTSSRISPYGYTF.

This rearrangement joins TRBV7-6 to TRBJ2-4; D unresolved. The V and J ends lost 5 bases and 1 base respectively, with 18 bases between them. In germline, CDR1 is SGHVS, CDR2 FNYEAQ. The CDR3 consists of 17 residues. The CDR3 is CASSAQAALVAKNIQYF. Here the CDR3 DNA reads TGTGCCAGCAGCGCCCAGGCGGCCCTCGTGGCCAAAAACATTCAGTACTTC.

The rearrangement uses TRBV7-3 and TRBJ2-6; either TRBD1 or TRBD2 may fit D (6 bases each). The CDR3 is 18 residues long. Germline loops: CDR1 SGHTA, CDR2 FQGTGA. The ends were cut back, 5 bases at V and 1 base at J, with 18 bases in the middle. The CDR3, as DNA: TGTGCCAGCAGCGCGGGACACACTGGCCAATCTGGGGCCAACGTCCTGACTTTC. Amino acid sequence: CASSAGHTGQSGANVLTF.

This sequence joins TRBV27 and TRBJ2-7; D remains ambiguous. This CDR3 has 15 residues. Germline V lookup: CDR1 MNHEY, CDR2 SMNVEV (reference sequence). V lost 4 bases, J lost 3 bases, and 16 bases lay in between. The CDR3 protein is CASSSQLPNGYEQYF. The CDR3 region has the DNA TGTGCCAGCAGTTCCCAGCTCCCGAATGGCTACGAGCAGTACTTC.

This chain joins TRBV5-4 and TRBJ1-1; maybe TRBD1 (6 bases). The V and J ends lost 2 bases and 3 bases respectively, with 17 bases between them. The CDR3 consists of 16 residues. Germline V gene sequence: CDR1 SGHNT, CDR2 YYREEE (reference sequence). The CDR3, as DNA: TGTGCCAGCAGCTTTTGGACAGCCACTATCGACACTGAAGCTTTCTTT. Residues: CASSFWTATIDTEAFF.

This sequence joins TRBV5-1 and TRBJ2-6; 10 nucleotides line up with TRBD1. After removal of 1 base from V and 4 bases from J, the junction contained 8 bases not matched to a gene. There are 18 residues in the CDR3. Per the germline V gene, CDR1 is SGHRS and CDR2 is YFSETQ. The CDR3 nucleotides read TGCGCCAGCAGCTTGATCGGGACAGGGGCATCGGGGGCCAACGTCCTGACTTTC. This sequence encodes CASSLIGTGASGANVLTF.

The J gene is TRBJ2-1, the V gene TRBV7-6; 8 nucleotides line up with TRBD2. Germline V gives CDR1 SGHVS, CDR2 FNYEAQ. J lost 4 bases, V lost 3 bases, and 8 bases had no gene match. The CDR3 loop spans 16 amino acids. The CDR3 DNA reads as TGTGCCAGCAGCTTCCAGCCGCGGGGGGCTTACAATGAGCAGTTCTTC. The encoded protein is CASSFQPRGAYNEQFF.

The chain combines TRBV4-2 with TRBJ2-6; D call uncertain. V lost 0 bases, J lost 4 bases, and 4 bases lay in between. This CDR3 region has 14 residues. Germline loops: CDR1 LGHNA, CDR2 YNFKEQ. For the CDR3, the DNA is TGTGCCAGCAGCCAAGATGCAGGGGCCAACGTCCTGACTTTC. Its translation is CASSQDAGANVLTF.

This clone appeared a single time. This chain joins TRBV5-4 and TRBJ2-7, with TRBD1 identical over 8 bases. The length of the CDR3 is 15 residues. Germline trimming cut 2 bases from V and 6 bases from J; bases unmatched to any gene: 10. Germline CDR1 and CDR2: SGHNT and YYREEE (reference sequence). The CDR3 DNA is TGTGCCAGCAGCTTATCCGGGACAGGCACTACCGAGCAGTACTTC. Translated: CASSLSGTGTTEQYF.

This clone was seen a single time. The gene calls are TRBV30 and TRBJ2-5; TRBD1 aligns across 10 bases. The CDR3 is 15 amino acids. Germline V gives CDR1 GTSNPN, CDR2 SVGIG (reference sequence). V shed 5 bases, J shed 5 bases, and the junction held 11 bases outside the gene matches. The DNA of the CDR3 is TGTGCCTGGGACTCCGGGACAGGGGTTTTTGAGACCCAGTACTTC. Translation: CAWDSGTGVFETQYF. Looking up the rest from reference TRBV30 and TRBJ2-5 gives the full variable domain: SQTIHQWPATLVQPVGSPLSLECTVEGTSNPNLYWYRQAAGRGLQLLFYSVGIGQISSEVPQNLSASRPQDRQFILSSKKLLLSDSGFYLCAWDSGTGVFETQYFGPGTRLLVL.

The rearrangement joins TRBV27 to TRBJ1-5; 7 positions agree with TRBD1. Trimming at V came to 6 bases and at J to 6 bases, leaving 23 bases not matched to a gene. Looked up from germline, CDR1 is MNHEY and CDR2 is SMNVEV (reference sequence). The CDR3 covers 19 residues. CDR3 amino acids: CASSPWGPFNRGRGQPQHF. The CDR3 coding sequence is TGTGCCAGCAGCCCTTGGGGACCCTTCAACAGGGGAAGAGGTCAGCCCCAGCATTTT.

The CDR3 spells CASNLMGTGELFF. DNA of the CDR3: TGTGCCAGCAACTTAATGGGAACCGGGGAGCTGTTTTTT. The J gene is TRBJ2-2, the V gene TRBV28; D is ambiguous. Germline V CDR1 and CDR2: MDHEN, SYDVKM. The CDR3 covers 13 residues. V shed 7 bases and J shed 5 bases, with 11 bases lying between them.

The rearrangement uses TRBV19 and TRBJ2-1, with D unclear. Germline V gene sequence: CDR1 LNHDA, CDR2 SQIVND (reference sequence). Deletions cut 4 bases from V and 9 bases from J, with 10 bases between. This CDR3 is built from 12 residues. CDR3 amino acids: CASSTYRFEQFF. The CDR3 nucleotides read TGTGCCAGTAGTACCTATCGGTTTGAGCAGTTCTTC. The whole variable domain, remainder taken from reference TRBV19 and TRBJ2-1, is DGGITQSPKYLFRKEGQNVTLSCEQNLNHDAMYWYRQDPGQGLRLIYYSQIVNDFQKGDIAEGYSVSREKKESFPLTVTSAQKNPTAFYLCASSTYRFEQFFGPGTRLTVL.

For the CDR3, the DNA is TGTGCCAGAAGCCCCCTCTCGGTACCTCAGTACTTC. It is translated as CARSPLSVPQYF. This chain uses TRBV5-3 with TRBJ2-7; the D is unclear. Being an ORF, TRBV5-3 has a function that is uncertain. The V end lost 4 bases, the J end lost 10 bases, and 15 bases lay between the germline ends. This CDR3 has 12 amino acids.

The rearrangement uses TRBV18 and TRBJ2-5; the D gene is possibly TRBD1 (6 bases). The closer fit of TRBJ2-7 to the DNA end suggests the J call may be wrong. The CDR3 totals 13 residues. In germline, CDR1 is KGHSH, CDR2 LQKENI. The CDR3 loop reads CASSPSDSYEQYF. For the CDR3, the DNA is TGTGCCAGCTCACCCTCGGACAGCTACGAGCAGTACTTC.

CDR3 sequence reads: CASRKPGQGTEAFF. CDR3 DNA: TGTGCCAGCAGAAAGCCGGGACAGGGGACTGAAGCTTTCTTT. The chain joins TRBV28 to TRBJ1-1, with 10 bases matching TRBD1. CDR3 length: 14 residues. The junction had 6 bases not matched to a gene; V was cut back by 6 bases and J by 5 bases. CDR1 and CDR2 (germline): MDHEN, SYDVKM. Supplemented by reference TRBV28 and TRBJ1-1, the full variable domain reads DVKVTQSSRYLVKRTGEKVFLECVQDMDHENMFWYRQDPGLGLRLIYFSYDVKMKEKGDIPEGYSVSREKKERFSLILESASTNQTSMYLCASRKPGQGTEAFFGQGTRLTVV.

The chain has TRBV19 and TRBJ2-5; 7 bases are shared with TRBD2. CDR3 length: 15 amino acids. V was clipped by 1 base and J by 5 bases; unmatched bases: 7. From germline, CDR1 is LNHDA and CDR2 SQIVND (reference sequence). The CDR3 DNA reads as TGTGCCAGTAGTATAGGTGGGAGGGCCCGGGAGACCCAGTACTTC. Amino acid sequence: CASSIGGRARETQYF.

This chain uses TRBV5-1 with TRBJ2-1; 10 nucleotides match TRBD2. The CDR3 runs to 16 residues. The V and J ends lost 2 bases and 0 bases, in that order; junction bases with no gene match: 2. Germline V gives CDR1 SGHRS, CDR2 YFSETQ. The CDR3 DNA sequence: TGCGCCAGCAGCTTAACTAGCGGGACCTCCTACAATGAGCAGTTCTTC. Amino acids: CASSLTSGTSYNEQFF.

V and J are TRBV5-1 and TRBJ1-2, with 9 bases fitting TRBD1. CDR1 is SGHRS and CDR2 is YFSETQ in the germline V gene. The CDR3 extends over 16 amino acids. The ends lost 4 bases at V and 4 bases at J; junction bases unmatched: 11. CDR3 amino acids: CASSAIQGASIYGYTF. CDR3 nucleotides: TGCGCCAGCAGCGCGATACAGGGGGCTAGTATCTATGGCTACACCTTC.

The V gene is TRBV18, the J gene TRBJ2-3, with D perhaps being TRBD1 or TRBD2 (5 bases each). Trimming removed 3 bases from V and 2 bases from J, with 9 bases in between. Germline CDR1 is KGHSH and CDR2 is LQKENI. The length of the CDR3 is 14 residues. CDR3 nucleotides: TGTGCCAGCTCACCGGCAGGGACCACAGATACGCAGTATTTT. Translating gives CASSPAGTTDTQYF.